This TCR beta chain was sequenced in a study of response to subunit inactivated influenza vaccine. Study-wide results and limits: Authors proposed each seasonal influenza vaccination draws in few new T cells.

MiXCR, run by TCRdb on the RT-PCR reads, gives a single entry per CDR3 protein. The sample has approximately 290,000 distinct CDR3 sequences; roughly 20% are singletons. Trimming pared 0 bases from V and 2 bases from J, leaving 2 bases between. Germline V gene data show CDR1 as GTSNPN and CDR2 as SVGIG (reference sequence). CDR3 size: 12 residues. This clonotype was counted a few times. Its antigen is unknown. The clonotype originates from a man aged 50 to 75 who received an inactivated influenza vaccine. The sample in question was PBMCs from blood, obtained approximately 20 months after vaccination. The chain carries TRBV30 and TRBJ1-5, with D unclear. The CDR3 region is CAWSVGNQPQHF. CDR3 bases: TGTGCCTGGAGTGTGGGCAATCAGCCCCAGCATTTT.